Presented here are 26 T cell receptor beta chains from one specimen sequenced in a study of CD4 T cells in relation to SARS-CoV-2 and coronaviruses. These TCRs are of unknown antigen specificity. Before the COVID-19 pandemic, during about 2011-2019, CD4+ T cells were taken from unexposed donors. The cells were cultured for roughly 11 days before CD4+ T cells were isolated. Produced via immunoSEQ multiplex PCR; TCRdb's table is partial and in-frame only. The table shows about 18,000 clones, with approximately 80% occurring only once. The sequenced sample consisted of CD4+ T cells from PBMCs, cultured in vitro. All receptors come from a human donor in good health.

The rearrangement uses TRBV4-1 and TRBJ1-5, with D unresolved. V was shortened by 1 base and J by 8 bases, with 6 bases between the two germline ends. Germline V gene sequence: CDR1 MGHRA, CDR2 YSYEKL. This CDR3 spans 12 amino acids. The CDR3, as DNA: TGCGCCAGCAGCCAAGGGGCGGAGCCCCAGCATTTT. This translates into CASSQGAEPQHF.

The chain is built from TRBV5-6 and TRBJ2-7; TRBD1 is a possible D gene (5 bases). The V end lost 4 bases, the J end lost 1 base, and 18 bases lay between the germline ends. This CDR3 region has 16 residues. CDR1 and CDR2 from the germline V gene are SGHDT and YYEEEE. In nucleotides, the CDR3 is TGTGCCAGCAGCCCATCACAGGACCCAACTTCCTACGAGCAGTACTTC. It specifies CASSPSQDPTSYEQYF. Looking up the rest from reference TRBV5-6 and TRBJ2-7 gives the full variable domain: DAGVTQSPTHLIKTRGQQVTLRCSPKSGHDTVSWYQQALGQGPQFIFQYYEEEERQRGNFPDRFSGHQFPNYSSELNVNALLLGDSALYLCASSPSQDPTSYEQYFGPGTRLTVT.

The V and J genes are TRBV15 and TRBJ2-3; 11 positions match TRBD1. The CDR3 runs to 18 residues. Germline loops: CDR1 LNHNV, CDR2 YYDKDF (reference sequence). With V trimmed by 0 bases and J by 5 bases, 10 bases remained unmatched. The CDR3 is CATSREVYGDRGVDTQYF. In nucleotides, the CDR3 is TGTGCCACCAGCAGAGAAGTCTACGGGGACAGGGGGGTAGATACGCAGTATTTT.

This rearrangement joins TRBV10-3 to TRBJ1-3; D is undetermined. CDR1 ENHRY and CDR2 SYGVKD come from the germline V gene. V was shortened by 2 bases and J by 0 bases, with 11 bases between the two germline ends. The CDR3 has 16 residues. This CDR3 reads CAISERPPLSGNTIYF. The CDR3 DNA reads as TGTGCCATCAGTGAGCGACCACCCCTCTCTGGAAACACCATATATTTT.

This clone turned up a few times. The V gene is TRBV19, the J gene TRBJ2-1; TRBD1 might be the D (6 bases). V lost 2 bases and J lost 4, with 21 bases in between. CDR1 and CDR2 (germline): LNHDA, SQIVND (reference sequence). This CDR3 region has 18 residues. CDR3 nucleotides: TGTGCCAGTAGTATAATGAGGGACACCACGGGGAGTTACAATGAGCAGTTCTTC. This translates into CASSIMRDTTGSYNEQFF.

The chain joins TRBV6-5 to TRBJ2-2; tentative D call: TRBD1 (7 bases). The V end lost 5 bases, the J end lost 2 bases, and 12 bases lay between the germline ends. Germline values: CDR1 MNHEY, CDR2 SVGAGI. This CDR3 contains 15 residues. CDR3 loop: CASSRGTVNTGELFF. The CDR3, as DNA: TGTGCCAGCAGTCGCGGGACAGTAAACACCGGGGAGCTGTTTTTT.

This clone was counted a few times. This chain connects TRBV5-1 to TRBJ1-6; D is ambiguous. V was trimmed by 0 bases and J by 1 base, leaving 5 bases between them. Germline CDR1 and CDR2: SGHRS and YFSETQ. The CDR3 extends over 15 amino acids. The CDR3 DNA reads as TGCGCCAGCAGCTTGGTCGGTTCCTATAATTCACCCCTCCACTTT. It encodes CASSLVGSYNSPLHF.

This chain links TRBV15 with TRBJ1-1; perhaps TRBD1 as D (5 bases). The germline V gene encodes CDR1 LNHNV and CDR2 YYDKDF (reference sequence). The CDR3 length is 14 residues. Trimming left V 3 bases short and J 5 bases short, with 13 bases between. This CDR3 reads CATSSGGGRTEAFF. In DNA form, the CDR3 reads TGTGCCACCAGCAGTGGGGGGGGTAGGACTGAAGCTTTCTTT.

V is TRBV4-2 and J is TRBJ2-3, with 8 bases identical to TRBD2. This CDR3 has 17 amino acids. V lost 0 bases, J lost 5 bases, and 10 bases stayed unmatched. CDR1 and CDR2 (germline): LGHNA, YNFKEQ. The chain's CDR3 is CASSQEALSGRVDTQYF. The CDR3 region has the DNA TGTGCCAGCAGCCAAGAAGCCCTCAGCGGGAGAGTAGATACGCAGTATTTT.

This rearrangement joins TRBV12-3 or TRBV12-4 to TRBJ1-2; D gene ambiguous. This CDR3 contains 11 residues. V was trimmed by 4 bases and J by 2 bases, leaving 2 bases between them. The CDR3 protein is CASSWNYGYTF. The CDR3 nucleotides read TGTGCCAGCAGTTGGAACTATGGCTACACCTTC.

This chain links TRBV7-3 with TRBJ2-7; 8 bases map to TRBD1. The CDR3 consists of 20 residues. The junction had 20 bases not matched to a gene; V was cut back by 4 bases and J by 0 bases. Germline V gene lookup returns CDR1 SGHTA and CDR2 FQGTGA. CDR3 nucleotide sequence: TGTGCCAGCAGCTCCGGCCCAGGGGGCGACCCTTTTGAAAGCTCCTACGAGCAGTACTTC. It yields the protein CASSSGPGGDPFESSYEQYF.

This chain joins TRBV9 and TRBJ1-5; D is uncertain. This CDR3 has 16 amino acids. The germline CDR1 and CDR2 sequences are SGDLS and YYNGEE. V was clipped by 3 bases and J by 0 bases, with 13 bases between them. The CDR3 loop is CASSARNGDSNQPQHF. Here the CDR3 DNA reads TGTGCCAGCAGCGCGCGTAACGGGGATAGCAATCAGCCCCAGCATTTT.

The CDR3 region is CASSYRRQLSYEQYF. The CDR3 bases are TGCGCCAGCAGCTACAGGCGGCAGCTCTCCTACGAGCAGTACTTC. The V and J genes are TRBV4-1 and TRBJ2-7; TRBD1 is a possible D gene (5 bases). V was pared by 5 bases and J by 0 bases, with 14 bases between. Germline V gene data show CDR1 as MGHRA and CDR2 as YSYEKL. The CDR3 spans 15 residues.

The chain joins TRBV27 to TRBJ2-7; D might be TRBD1 or TRBD2, each matching 5 bases. Germline V gives CDR1 MNHEY, CDR2 SMNVEV (reference sequence). CDR3 length equals 14 residues. V was clipped by 9 bases and J by 5 bases, with 20 bases between them. This CDR3 reads CASRDPGRLHEQYF. In nucleotides, the CDR3 is TGTGCCAGTAGAGATCCGGGACGGCTCCACGAGCAGTACTTC.

The gene calls are TRBV24-1 and TRBJ2-1; tentatively, D is TRBD2 (7 bases). This CDR3 has 15 residues. The germline V gene has CDR1 KGHDR and CDR2 SFDVKD. V lost 8 bases and J 5 bases, leaving 18 bases between the germline ends. The CDR3 DNA reads TGTGCCACCACCAAGGGGGGGACAAACGACAATGAGCAGTTCTTC. This codes for CATTKGGTNDNEQFF.

V usage is TRBV30 and J usage is TRBJ2-7, with a possible D match to TRBD2 (5 bases). V was cut by 3 bases and J by 2 bases, with 17 bases left in between. CDR3 length: 15 residues. The germline CDR1 and CDR2 sequences are GTSNPN and SVGIG (reference sequence). This CDR3 is CAWRRTGMGTYEQYF. CDR3 sequence (DNA): TGTGCCTGGAGACGGACTGGGATGGGGACCTACGAGCAGTACTTC.

V gene TRBV19 combines with J gene TRBJ1-3; D not resolved. Trimming cost V 6 bases and J 0 bases, with 12 bases left between them. Germline V lookup: CDR1 LNHDA, CDR2 SQIVND (reference sequence). The CDR3 runs to 15 residues. CDR3 amino acids: CASRFRRDSGNTIYF. CDR3 nucleotides: TGTGCCAGTAGGTTTAGACGGGACTCTGGAAACACCATATATTTT.

The chain has TRBV7-8 and TRBJ1-2; 8 nucleotides agree with TRBD1. V dropped 6 bases and J dropped 10; count of bases not matched to a gene: 10. Germline loops: CDR1 SGHVS, CDR2 FQNEAQ. The CDR3 is 13 residues long. CDR3 loop: CASSPSGTGLYTF. DNA for the CDR3: TGTGCCAGCAGTCCCTCCGGGACAGGTCTCTACACCTTC.

V usage is TRBV2 and J usage is TRBJ1-5, with D perhaps matching TRBD1 (6 bases). CDR1 and CDR2 (germline): SNHLY, FYNNEI. V lost 8 bases, J lost 5 bases, and 19 bases lay in between. The CDR3 runs to 15 residues. CDR3 region: CASGQSRNAYQPQHF. In DNA, the CDR3 is TGTGCCAGCGGACAGTCCCGGAATGCTTATCAGCCCCAGCATTTT.

The rearrangement links TRBV19 to TRBJ2-7; D gene ambiguous. V lost 5 bases and J lost 6, with 17 bases in between. This CDR3 region has 14 residues. The germline V gene encodes CDR1 LNHDA and CDR2 SQIVND (reference sequence). In nucleotides, the CDR3 is TGTGCCAGTAGTCCTTCCCAAAATCTAGGCGAGCAGTACTTC. Translated: CASSPSQNLGEQYF. Filled out from reference TRBV19 and TRBJ2-7, the complete variable domain reads DGGITQSPKYLFRKEGQNVTLSCEQNLNHDAMYWYRQDPGQGLRLIYYSQIVNDFQKGDIAEGYSVSREKKESFPLTVTSAQKNPTAFYLCASSPSQNLGEQYFGPGTRLTVT.

The chain couples TRBV12-5 to TRBJ2-1, with TRBD2 matching 10 bases. V trimming: 6 bases; J trimming: 5 bases; junction bases outside the gene matches: 10. The CDR3 runs to 16 residues. Germline V lookup: CDR1 LGHNT, CDR2 FRNRAP. CDR3 in amino acids: CASGLQLAGINNEQFF. CDR3 nucleotide sequence: TGTGCTAGTGGCCTACAACTAGCGGGAATAAACAATGAGCAGTTCTTC.

This clone showed up just once. The chain's CDR3 is CASGPRDRSNQPQHF. CDR3 nucleotides: TGTGCCAGCGGACCTCGTGACAGGAGCAATCAGCCCCAGCATTTT. This chain joins TRBV28 and TRBJ1-5; a possible D gene is TRBD1 (6 bases). The CDR3 totals 15 residues. From germline, CDR1 is MDHEN and CDR2 SYDVKM. Trimming left V 8 bases short and J 1 base short, with 15 bases between.

The chain joins TRBV6-5 to TRBJ2-7; 7 bases are a match to TRBD2. The CDR3 extends over 14 amino acids. Looked up from germline, CDR1 is MNHEY and CDR2 is SVGAGI. The V gene end was trimmed by 7 bases and the J gene end by 6 bases; junction bases not matched to a gene: 12. The chain's CDR3 is CASTPSGVVSEQYF. CDR3 nucleotides: TGTGCCAGCACCCCCAGCGGGGTGGTTTCCGAGCAGTACTTC.

Written as DNA, the CDR3 is TGTGCCAGCAGTGAGGGACAGGGGTTTGGCTACACCTTC. Translated: CASSEGQGFGYTF. The chain combines TRBV6-1 with TRBJ1-2; TRBD1 matches at 10 bases. V shed 3 bases and J 7 bases; nucleotides not matched to a gene: 2. From germline, CDR1 is MNHNS and CDR2 SASEGT. The CDR3 runs 13 residues.

The CDR3 DNA reads TGCGCCAGCAGCCTCAGTGGGGCGGTCCCCATTAACACCATATATTTT. Translating it yields CASSLSGAVPINTIYF. The V call is TRBV4-1, the J call TRBJ1-3, with D maybe TRBD1 (5 bases). V shed 4 bases and J shed 7 bases, with 20 bases lying between them. Germline CDR1 is MGHRA and CDR2 is YSYEKL. This CDR3 comprises 16 residues.

This clone was seen only once. The chain employs TRBV7-3 and TRBJ2-5; the D is unclear. The CDR3 is made up of 13 amino acids. CDR1 and CDR2 from the germline V gene are SGHTA and FQGTGA. V lost 5 bases and J lost 5, with 12 bases in between. For the CDR3, the DNA is TGTGCCAGCAGCCGTGATAGCCGCGAGACCCAGTACTTC. Amino acid sequence: CASSRDSRETQYF.